Each of the 8 T cell receptor beta chains below was sequenced from the same sample in a study of cytomegalovirus exposure and HLA in healthy donors. The PCR had 60 Vbeta and 13 Jbeta primers. The table came from immunoSEQ multiplex PCR; TCRdb's copy has only in-frame clones and leaves some out. The sample includes fewer than 250,000 clones, approximately 83% of them seen just once. Sequencing was performed on PBMCs. These receptor sequences come from a woman in her forties or fifties in good health and CMV-seropositive.

The CDR3 region has the DNA TGTGCCAGCAGGGTGGACAGGGGGGTTAACACCGGGGAGCTGTTTTTT. It specifies CASRVDRGVNTGELFF. The chain carries TRBV2 and TRBJ2-2; 10 bases map to TRBD1. This CDR3 contains 16 residues. V was clipped by 6 bases and J by 2 bases; unmatched bases: 6. Per germline, CDR1 SNHLY and CDR2 FYNNEI.

The chain links TRBV2 to TRBJ1-4; D might be TRBD1 (5 bases). The germline V gene encodes CDR1 SNHLY and CDR2 FYNNEI. V was shortened by 7 bases and J by 5 bases, with 17 bases between the two germline ends. The CDR3 is 15 residues long. CDR3 DNA sequence: TGTGCCAGCACTCAAGAAGGTGGGGGGAATGAAAAACTGTTTTTT. This encodes CASTQEGGGNEKLFF.

The chain has TRBV19 and TRBJ1-5; D is undetermined. Germline CDR1 reads LNHDA; CDR2 reads SQIVND (reference sequence). The CDR3 is made up of 12 amino acids. Trimming removed 7 bases at V and 2 bases at J, with 6 bases between. The CDR3 region is CASTSGNQPQHF. The CDR3 coding sequence is TGTGCCAGTACCTCTGGCAATCAGCCCCAGCATTTT.

The genes are TRBV5-1 and TRBJ2-3, with D possibly TRBD2 on 7 matching bases. V was pared by 5 bases and J by 6 bases, with 22 bases between. Germline lookup yields CDR1 SGHRS and CDR2 YFSETQ. This CDR3 has 16 residues. The CDR3 DNA reads TGCGCCAGCAGACGGGGGGCGGGAGATTCGGGTGATACGCAGTATTTT. Translation: CASRRGAGDSGDTQYF.

This sequence joins TRBV15 and TRBJ2-7, with D unclear. The CDR3 contains 14 residues. The germline V gene has CDR1 LNHNV and CDR2 YYDKDF (reference sequence). Trimming removed 1 base at V and 1 base at J, with 8 bases between. The CDR3 is CATSRVGSSYEQYF. The CDR3 DNA reads TGTGCCACCAGCAGAGTTGGCAGTTCCTACGAGCAGTACTTC.

This clone turned up a few times. The chain recombines TRBV7-9 with TRBJ2-7, with D hard to call. Germline V gene data show CDR1 as SEHNR and CDR2 as FQNEAQ (reference sequence). V was trimmed by 3 bases and J by 8 bases, leaving 8 bases between them. The CDR3 extends over 11 amino acids. The CDR3 coding sequence is TGTGCCAGCAGCTTTGGTCAGAAGCAGTACTTC. Its translation is CASSFGQKQYF.

Only a few counts were recorded for this clone. Within the sample, other DNA sequences also encode this same CDR3. This chain joins TRBV6-5 and TRBJ1-1; 7 positions match TRBD1. The trim removed 2 bases at V and 5 bases at J, leaving 2 bases unmatched. The germline gives CDR1 MNHEY, CDR2 SVGAGI. The CDR3 runs 13 residues. The CDR3 is CASSYDRATEAFF. The CDR3, as DNA: TGTGCCAGCAGTTACGACAGGGCTACTGAAGCTTTCTTT.

This chain uses TRBV29-1 with TRBJ1-1, with D unresolved. V lost 7 bases and J lost 0, with 12 bases in between. Germline V gives CDR1 SQVTM, CDR2 ANQGSEA. The CDR3 contains 13 residues. CDR3 DNA: TGCAGCGCTGCCCGAGGATTGAACACTGAAGCTTTCTTT. Its protein is CSAARGLNTEAFF.